The T cell receptor (beta chain) described here comes from a study of blood T cell repertoires in COVID-19. Background on the study: In each case, the material was cDNA or gDNA derived from T cells, B-cell-depleted T cells, or PBMCs.

With 4 bases clipped from V and 5 bases from J, the junction kept 8 bases outside the gene matches. The CDR3 is 16 residues long. Germline V lookup: CDR1 LGHDT, CDR2 YNNKEL (reference sequence). The sample holds one count of this clone. Original analysis: Reference gene primer amplification yielded estimated nucleated cell counts. Produced via immunoSEQ multiplex PCR; TCRdb's table is partial and in-frame only. V, J and clone size were drawn from that table, and D and trimming were deduced from the DNA. In the table there are 100,000 or so clones, just over 90% of which are singletons. This receptor was taken from a man in his fifties or sixties with active COVID-19. The rearrangement uses TRBV3-1 (or the pseudogene TRBV3-2) and TRBJ2-5; 12 bases align to TRBD2. Material for sequencing was peripheral blood. CDR3: CASSPPSGGALETQYF. CDR3 nucleotide sequence: TGTGCCAGCAGCCCCCCTAGCGGGGGGGCCCTCGAGACCCAGTACTTC.